These 13 T cell receptor beta chains share one sample of origin, sequenced in a study of blood T cell repertoires in COVID-19. Produced via immunoSEQ multiplex PCR; TCRdb's table is partial and in-frame only. The data show 150,000 to 200,000 clones, about 80% seen once. Sequenced input: PBMCs or T cells enriched from blood (not recorded which). The receptors were gathered from a man in his 60s who had been exposed to COVID-19.

This clone was recorded a few times. The V call is TRBV29-1, the J call TRBJ2-7; 9 bases are a match to TRBD1. CDR1 and CDR2 from the germline V gene are SQVTM and ANQGSEA. The CDR3 contains 12 residues. The V gene end was trimmed by 5 bases and the J gene end by 7 bases; junction bases not matched to a gene: 6. The CDR3 DNA is TGCAGCGTTTGGGACAGGGTGGGGGAGCAGTACTTC. Amino acids: CSVWDRVGEQYF.

Here the CDR3 DNA reads TGTGCCTGGAGTTCCCCCTCCCGGGCTAACTATGGCTACACCTTC. Protein: CAWSSPSRANYGYTF. This chain connects TRBV30 to TRBJ1-2; D gene uncertain. Per the germline V gene, CDR1 is GTSNPN and CDR2 is SVGIG (reference sequence). The CDR3 runs to 15 residues. V lost 2 bases and J 0 bases, leaving 13 bases between the germline ends.

The J gene is TRBJ1-5, the V gene TRBV19, with 9 bases matching TRBD1. Trimming cost V 3 bases and J 0 bases; bases outside gene matches: 6. The CDR3 spans 17 residues. The germline gives CDR1 LNHDA, CDR2 SQIVND (reference sequence). The CDR3: CASSIPQGANSNQPQHF. In DNA, the CDR3 is TGTGCCAGTAGTATCCCACAGGGGGCTAATAGCAATCAGCCCCAGCATTTT.

This rearrangement joins TRBV19 to TRBJ2-7; 9 bases match TRBD2. The CDR3 covers 15 residues. Germline V gene lookup returns CDR1 LNHDA and CDR2 SQIVND (reference sequence). Trimming at V came to 5 bases and at J to 4 bases, leaving 9 bases not matched to a gene. The CDR3 coding sequence is TGTGCCAGTAGTCTCCCGAGCGGGAGGAAATACGAGCAGTACTTC. This encodes CASSLPSGRKYEQYF.

The rearrangement joins TRBV11-2 to TRBJ1-5, with a tentative D call TRBD1 (5 bases). Trimming removed 1 base at V and 3 bases at J, with 13 bases between. The germline CDR1 and CDR2 sequences are SGHAT and FQNNGV. The CDR3 has 16 residues. The CDR3 DNA is TGTGCCAGCAGCTTAGGCGCGGGACGGCTCAATCAGCCCCAGCATTTT. Its protein product is CASSLGAGRLNQPQHF.

V usage is TRBV6-2 or TRBV6-3 and J usage is TRBJ2-7, with D maybe TRBD1 (6 bases). V shed 6 bases and J shed 3 bases, with 18 bases lying between them. From germline, CDR1 is MNHEY and CDR2 SVGEGT. The CDR3 length is 15 residues. As DNA, the CDR3 is TGTGCCAGCAGCCCGATAGGGACATCAAGCTACGAGCAGTACTTC. Residues: CASSPIGTSSYEQYF.

The gene calls are TRBV28 and TRBJ2-7; D is uncertain. The CDR3 has 12 amino acids. Germline CDR1 reads MDHEN; CDR2 reads SYDVKM. V shed 8 bases and J shed 3 bases, with 11 bases lying between them. CDR3: CASGTANYEQYF. The CDR3 DNA sequence: TGTGCCAGCGGCACAGCTAACTACGAGCAGTACTTC. Full variable domain (outside the CDR3, taken from reference TRBV28 and TRBJ2-7): DVKVTQSSRYLVKRTGEKVFLECVQDMDHENMFWYRQDPGLGLRLIYFSYDVKMKEKGDIPEGYSVSREKKERFSLILESASTNQTSMYLCASGTANYEQYFGPGTRLTVT.

This clone was detected only a few times. The rearrangement links TRBV27 to TRBJ2-7; D perhaps matches TRBD2 (6 bases). V lost 6 bases, J lost 0 bases, and 15 bases lay in between. The V gene's germline CDR1 is MNHEY and CDR2 SMNVEV (reference sequence). This CDR3 contains 15 residues. The CDR3, as DNA: TGTGCCAGCAGGCCCTCGGGCGGGATCTCCTACGAGCAGTACTTC. This gives the protein CASRPSGGISYEQYF.

The table lists this clone with many counts. CDR3 sequence reads: CASSITEGTEAFF. In DNA, the CDR3 is TGTGCCAGCAGCATTACAGAGGGCACTGAAGCTTTCTTT. The chain employs TRBV12-3 or TRBV12-4 and TRBJ1-1; D not resolved. V shed 6 bases and J shed 4 bases, with 12 bases lying between them. This CDR3 contains 13 residues.

V usage is TRBV29-1 and J usage is TRBJ2-1, with D hard to call. The germline CDR1 and CDR2 sequences are SQVTM and ANQGSEA. The CDR3 consists of 12 residues. Trimming removed 3 bases at V and 10 bases at J, with 13 bases between. The CDR3 DNA follows: TGCAGCGTTGATCTGCAGAACCCAGAGCAGTTCTTC. Its protein product is CSVDLQNPEQFF.

The CDR3 sequence: CASSFGGSSYEQYF. The CDR3 DNA reads TGTGCCAGCAGTTTTGGCGGGAGTAGCTACGAGCAGTACTTC. This sequence joins TRBV14 and TRBJ2-7; TRBD2 aligns across 7 bases. V was pared by 6 bases and J by 3 bases, with 8 bases of the junction left unmatched. The CDR3 is 14 residues long. Germline V CDR1 and CDR2: SGHDN, FVKESK.

CDR3 sequence reads: CASSFGLYNSPLHF. The CDR3 nucleotides read TGTGCCAGCAGTTTCGGACTGTATAATTCACCCCTCCACTTT. V and J are TRBV2 and TRBJ1-6; D unclear. CDR1 SNHLY and CDR2 FYNNEI come from the germline V gene. Trimming took off 5 bases at V and 4 bases at J, with 9 bases between the two ends. CDR3 size: 14 residues.

This clone was seen more than once but under ten times. Other DNA sequences within the sample encode an identical CDR3. The chain recombines TRBV15 with TRBJ1-1, with D maybe TRBD1 (6 bases). This CDR3 is 14 amino acids long. V gave up 8 bases and J gave up 0 bases, with 13 bases separating them. Germline CDR1 LNHNV, CDR2 YYDKDF (reference sequence). The CDR3 region is CATAYRELNTEAFF. The CDR3 DNA reads TGTGCCACCGCCTACAGGGAACTGAACACTGAAGCTTTCTTT.